A single sample gave rise to the 28 T cell receptor beta chains below, sequenced in a study of beta chain features in type 1 diabetes. Whole-study results and caveats: Type 1 diabetes patients had moderately but significantly shorter TCRB CDR3s in all four CD4+ subsets.

The sequenced template was cDNA made from the entire isolated RNA. The data were produced by immunoSEQ multiplex PCR, yet TCRdb's version contains in-frame clones alone and is incomplete. The repertoire holds 230,000 or so clones, with 16% as singletons. These TCRs are of unknown antigen specificity. The sequenced sample was naive CD4+ T cells from blood. The receptor source for this set is a young man with type 1 diabetes.

This clone was seen a handful of times. The chain combines TRBV29-1 with TRBJ2-2, with TRBD2 identical over 15 bases. This CDR3 is 16 amino acids long. Germline V gives CDR1 SQVTM, CDR2 ANQGSEA. The V gene end was trimmed by 6 bases and the J gene end by 4 bases; junction bases not matched to a gene: 6. CDR3 loop: CSVPGTSGRSTGELFF. CDR3 DNA: TGCAGCGTGCCAGGGACTAGCGGGAGGAGCACCGGGGAGCTGTTTTTT.

The chain couples TRBV30 to TRBJ1-1; D gene ambiguous. The germline gives CDR1 GTSNPN, CDR2 SVGIG (reference sequence). Trimming shortened V by 0 bases and J by 2 bases, and 16 bases separated the two germline ends. The CDR3 is 16 residues long. CDR3 in amino acids: CAWSVRRNTLNTEAFF. Written as DNA, the CDR3 is TGTGCCTGGAGTGTACGACGGAACACCTTAAACACTGAAGCTTTCTTT.

This clone was seen a few times. The rearrangement links TRBV7-2 to TRBJ2-1; a possible D gene is TRBD1 (5 bases). The CDR3 covers 14 residues. Germline V gene lookup returns CDR1 SGHTA and CDR2 FQGNSA. V lost 2 bases to trimming and J lost 7 bases, with 12 bases between them. The CDR3 region is CASSLLQGKNEQFF. The CDR3 DNA sequence: TGTGCCAGCAGCTTATTGCAGGGTAAGAATGAGCAGTTCTTC.

With regard to this clone: This same CDR3 is encoded by further DNA sequences in the sample. The chain couples TRBV30 to TRBJ1-1; weak D call: TRBD1 (5 bases). The CDR3 sequence is 11 residues long. V lost 2 bases, J lost 8 bases, and 9 bases lay in between. Looked up from germline, CDR1 is GTSNPN and CDR2 is SVGIG (reference sequence). CDR3 sequence reads: CAWSPRQEAFF. DNA of the CDR3: TGTGCCTGGAGTCCGCGACAGGAAGCTTTCTTT.

J is TRBJ2-7 and V is TRBV23-1; a possible D gene is TRBD1 (7 bases). TRBV23-1 has ORF status, its function being uncertain. With 9 bases removed from V and 6 bases from J, the gap between germline ends came to 21 bases. The CDR3 loop spans 14 amino acids. This CDR3 reads CASIRTGGVGEQYF. Written as DNA, the CDR3 is TGCGCCAGTATCCGGACAGGCGGGGTCGGCGAGCAGTACTTC.

This clone was observed a handful of times. V gene TRBV5-1 combines with J gene TRBJ2-3; D is perhaps TRBD2 (6 bases). V shed 4 bases and J shed 4 bases, with 13 bases lying between them. The germline V gene encodes CDR1 SGHRS and CDR2 YFSETQ. This CDR3 comprises 14 residues. CDR3 sequence: CASSASGDSDTQYF. The CDR3 DNA follows: TGCGCCAGCAGCGCATCCGGGGACTCAGATACGCAGTATTTT.

This rearrangement joins TRBV6-1 to TRBJ1-4, with a possible D match to TRBD1 (5 bases). The CDR3 runs to 14 residues. V gave up 6 bases and J gave up 7 bases, with 15 bases separating them. CDR1 is MNHNS, CDR2 SASEGT, per germline. The CDR3 here is CASSLGTLTEKLFF. As DNA, the CDR3 is TGTGCCAGCAGCCTCGGGACTTTAACTGAAAAACTGTTTTTT.

The chain is built from TRBV7-9 and TRBJ2-1; D is unresolved. V lost 5 bases and J lost 4, with 12 bases in between. This CDR3 is 14 amino acids long. The germline V gene has CDR1 SEHNR and CDR2 FQNEAQ (reference sequence). The CDR3, as DNA: TGTGCCAGCAGCCCAGAGAAGCAGTACAATGAGCAGTTCTTC. Its translation is CASSPEKQYNEQFF.

This clone was observed a few times. The J gene is TRBJ2-2, the V gene TRBV29-1; 9 bases are a match to TRBD1. Per germline, CDR1 SQVTM and CDR2 ANQGSEA. The CDR3 is 15 amino acids. The ends lost 5 bases at V and 0 bases at J; junction bases unmatched: 4. DNA for the CDR3: TGCAGCGTTCTTACAGGGGGCCCGAACACCGGGGAGCTGTTTTTT. It encodes CSVLTGGPNTGELFF.

This chain connects TRBV9 to TRBJ1-2; D gene uncertain. The V and J ends lost 2 bases and 5 bases respectively, with 13 bases between them. CDR1 SGDLS and CDR2 YYNGEE come from the germline V gene. This CDR3 comprises 14 residues. In DNA form, the CDR3 reads TGTGCCAGCAGCGTCCGGACTGTAGGGTATGGCTACACCTTC. It specifies CASSVRTVGYGYTF.

The genes are TRBV27 and TRBJ2-7, with a tentative D call TRBD1 (6 bases). The CDR3 consists of 13 residues. The ends were cut back, 6 bases at V and 0 bases at J, with 9 bases in the middle. Germline V gene data show CDR1 as MNHEY and CDR2 as SMNVEV (reference sequence). Written as DNA, the CDR3 is TGTGCCAGCAGCAAGGGGGACTCCTACGAGCAGTACTTC. It translates to CASSKGDSYEQYF.

This chain connects TRBV9 to TRBJ2-3; possible D gene TRBD1, 5 bases. Trimming left V 3 bases short and J 1 base short, with 15 bases between. The CDR3 spans 16 residues. CDR1 is SGDLS and CDR2 is YYNGEE in the germline V gene. The CDR3 here is CASSGRARGGTDTQYF. Here the CDR3 DNA reads TGTGCCAGCAGCGGCAGGGCCAGAGGCGGCACAGATACGCAGTATTTT.

CDR3 sequence: CSGDPTGYNEQFF. In DNA form, the CDR3 reads TGCAGCGGGGACCCTACAGGATACAATGAGCAGTTCTTC. J is TRBJ2-1 and V is TRBV29-1; either TRBD1 or TRBD2 may fit D (5 bases each). Trimming left V 7 bases short and J 4 bases short, with 14 bases between. Germline V gene lookup returns CDR1 SQVTM and CDR2 ANQGSEA. This CDR3 is built from 13 residues.

The chain is built from TRBV29-1 and TRBJ1-2; a weak D match, TRBD1 (5 bases). Trimming took off 2 bases at V and 1 base at J, with 8 bases between the two ends. Germline values: CDR1 SQVTM, CDR2 ANQGSEA. The CDR3 has 13 residues. The CDR3 loop reads CSVEMQGNYGYTF. The CDR3 nucleotides read TGCAGCGTTGAAATGCAGGGTAACTATGGCTACACCTTC.

This clone was recorded a few times. The V gene is TRBV9, the J gene TRBJ2-3; D is unresolved. V was cut by 5 bases and J by 6 bases, with 7 bases left in between. The CDR3 extends over 11 amino acids. CDR1 and CDR2 (germline): SGDLS, YYNGEE. CDR3 nucleotides: TGTGCCAGCAGTAATATGGATACGCAGTATTTT. This gives the protein CASSNMDTQYF.

This clone occurred a few times. This chain links TRBV7-2 with TRBJ1-1; D gene ambiguous. Germline values: CDR1 SGHTA, CDR2 FQGNSA. Trimming cost V 5 bases and J 3 bases, with 13 bases left between them. This CDR3 is built from 14 residues. CDR3 residues: CASSAYLRYTEAFF. The CDR3 bases are TGTGCCAGCAGCGCCTACCTAAGGTACACTGAAGCTTTCTTT.

This clone showed up just once. The genes are TRBV27 and TRBJ1-2; D might be TRBD1 (6 bases). The CDR3 has 15 residues. V dropped 6 bases and J dropped 7 bases, with 21 bases sitting between them. CDR1 and CDR2 from the germline V gene are MNHEY and SMNVEV (reference sequence). CDR3 DNA sequence: TGTGCCAGCAGGCCGAGGGCGGGGGCTGTAACTGGCTACACCTTC. Its protein is CASRPRAGAVTGYTF.

The chain carries TRBV7-2 and TRBJ2-5; possible D gene TRBD2, 6 bases. The CDR3 consists of 14 residues. V was shortened by 6 bases and J by 5 bases, with 16 bases between the two germline ends. Germline values: CDR1 SGHTA, CDR2 FQGNSA. The CDR3 spells CASSYSRGRETQYF. The DNA of the CDR3 is TGTGCCAGCAGTTATTCGAGAGGGAGGGAGACCCAGTACTTC.

CDR3 DNA: TGTGCCATTAGAGGACAGGGGGGTGGAGAGACCCAGTACTTC. This encodes CAIRGQGGGETQYF. The chain employs TRBV10-3 and TRBJ2-5; 10 bases are a match to TRBD1. CDR1 is ENHRY, CDR2 SYGVKD, per germline. The ends lost 9 bases at V and 4 bases at J; junction bases unmatched: 8. The CDR3 spans 14 residues.

The rearrangement links TRBV15 to TRBJ2-3; TRBD2 agrees at 10 bases. CDR3 length equals 15 residues. V shed 3 bases, J shed 3 bases, and the junction held 3 bases outside the gene matches. Germline CDR1 reads LNHNV; CDR2 reads YYDKDF (reference sequence). DNA of the CDR3: TGTGCCACCAGCAGGGCTAGCGGGAGTACAGATACGCAGTATTTT. This translates into CATSRASGSTDTQYF.

The chain combines TRBV6-1 with TRBJ2-1; perhaps TRBD2 as D (5 bases). There are 12 residues in the CDR3. Per the germline V gene, CDR1 is MNHNS and CDR2 is SASEGT. Trimming removed 8 bases from V and 9 bases from J, with 14 bases in between. As DNA, the CDR3 is TGTGCCAGCTCTAATTTAGCGTCTGAGCAGTTCTTC. Protein: CASSNLASEQFF.

The V gene is TRBV7-6, the J gene TRBJ2-5; D perhaps matches TRBD1 (5 bases). Germline assignment: CDR1 SGHVS and CDR2 FNYEAQ. The length of the CDR3 is 13 residues. Trimming pared 5 bases from V and 2 bases from J, leaving 9 bases between. CDR3 coding DNA: TGTGCCAGCAGCCAGACAGCACAAGAGACCCAGTACTTC. This gives the protein CASSQTAQETQYF.

This clone was seen only a few times. The rearrangement links TRBV4-2 to TRBJ2-1; D not certain. The CDR3 is 13 residues long. Trimming cost V 0 bases and J 14 bases, with 14 bases left between them. The germline gives CDR1 LGHNA, CDR2 YNFKEQ. CDR3 DNA: TGTGCCAGCAGCCAAGATACGGGCTCCCTGGAGTTCTTC. This encodes CASSQDTGSLEFF.

Worth noting for this clone: Without the conserved terminal phenylalanine or tryptophan, this CDR3 likely stems from a read error. The DNA is omitted, as the CDR3 cannot be located on it reliably, and the CDR3 follows TCRdb's listing. J is TRBJ2-7 and V is TRBV20-1; the table assigns TRBD1, which was not confirmed against the DNA. The CDR3 region is 10 residues in length, termini included. Germline assignment: CDR1 DFQATT and CDR2 SNEGSKA (reference sequence). CDR3 region: CSAQNGAGKI.

Only a few counts were recorded for this clone. V and J are TRBV29-1 and TRBJ2-5; TRBD2 might be the D (6 bases). The length of the CDR3 is 12 residues. V lost 6 bases and J lost 3, with 11 bases in between. CDR1 is SQVTM, CDR2 ANQGSEA, per germline. CDR3 protein: CSVESGEETQYF. The CDR3 DNA reads as TGCAGCGTGGAATCGGGGGAAGAGACCCAGTACTTC.

This clone was recorded a few times. The J gene is TRBJ2-5, the V gene TRBV7-3; 7 nucleotides align to TRBD1. Looked up from germline, CDR1 is SGHTA and CDR2 is FQGTGA. The CDR3 spans 14 residues. J gave up 4 bases and V 1 base, and 3 bases lay outside the gene matches. The CDR3 DNA reads TGTGCCAGCAGCTTAAGGCCAGGGGGAGAGACCCAGTACTTC. It specifies CASSLRPGGETQYF.

The chain uses TRBV4-1 and TRBJ2-1; 11 positions agree with TRBD2. The V gene end was trimmed by 4 bases and the J gene end by 3 bases; junction bases not matched to a gene: 8. The germline V gene has CDR1 MGHRA and CDR2 YSYEKL. The CDR3 contains 17 residues. CDR3 in amino acids: CASSPLAGTSGYNEQFF. The DNA of the CDR3 is TGCGCCAGCAGCCCCCTAGCTGGGACTAGCGGCTACAATGAGCAGTTCTTC.

The chain employs TRBV30 and TRBJ2-5; 15 positions match TRBD2. The J segment lost 2 bases and the V segment lost 4 bases, leaving 8 bases of the junction unmatched. The germline V gene has CDR1 GTSNPN and CDR2 SVGIG (reference sequence). This CDR3 has 17 amino acids. CDR3 nucleotides: TGTGCCTGGACCGGGACTAGCGGGAGGATCGTTCAAGAGACCCAGTACTTC. Amino acid sequence: CAWTGTSGRIVQETQYF.